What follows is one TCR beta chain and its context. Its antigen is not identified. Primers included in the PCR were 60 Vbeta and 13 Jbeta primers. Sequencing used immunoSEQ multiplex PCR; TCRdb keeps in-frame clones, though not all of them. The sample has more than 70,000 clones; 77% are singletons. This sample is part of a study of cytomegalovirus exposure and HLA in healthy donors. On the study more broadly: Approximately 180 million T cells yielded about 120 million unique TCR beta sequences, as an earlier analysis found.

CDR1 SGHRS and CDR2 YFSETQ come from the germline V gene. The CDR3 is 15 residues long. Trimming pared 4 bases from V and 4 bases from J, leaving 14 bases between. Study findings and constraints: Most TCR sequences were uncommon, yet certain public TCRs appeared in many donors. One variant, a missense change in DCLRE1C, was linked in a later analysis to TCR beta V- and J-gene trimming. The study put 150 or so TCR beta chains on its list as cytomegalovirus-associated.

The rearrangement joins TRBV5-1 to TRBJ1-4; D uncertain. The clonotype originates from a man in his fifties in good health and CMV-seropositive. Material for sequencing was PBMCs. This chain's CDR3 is CASSPGLNFNEKLFF. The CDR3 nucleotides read TGCGCCAGCAGCCCCGGACTGAACTTTAATGAAAAACTGTTTTTT.